These T cell receptor beta chains were read from a single sample in a study of response to subunit inactivated influenza vaccine. TCRdb processed the RT-PCR reads anew with MiXCR; each CDR3 protein has one entry. This sample carries hundreds of thousands of distinct CDR3 sequences, over 25% of them seen once, and the ten largest clones take less than 2.5%. Sequences were derived from CD4+ T cells sorted from PBMCs, sampled around 5 days after vaccination. The receptors were sampled from a man aged 50 or older who received an inactivated influenza vaccine. The CDR3 runs from the conserved cysteine through the conserved F or W. The order of the fields is D gene, J gene, clone size, V gene, CDR3 protein, CDR3 DNA. The D gene is left open where the match is weak. Expanded clones get a size class; other rows say once, few or many, or leave the size out.

d_call: TRBD1; j_call: TRBJ2-1; clone_size: .; v_call: TRBV18; cdr3_aa: CASSGRQGSGNEQFF; cdr3_nt: TGTGCCAGCTCAGGAAGACAGGGTTCGGGCAATGAGCAGTTCTTC
d_call: TRBD1; j_call: TRBJ2-3; clone_size: .; v_call: TRBV10-3; cdr3_aa: CAIRGTGGDTQYF; cdr3_nt: TGTGCCATCAGGGGGACAGGAGGGGATACGCAGTATTTT
d_call: .; j_call: TRBJ2-5; clone_size: many; v_call: TRBV12-3/TRBV12-4; cdr3_aa: CASSLAGQSETQYF; cdr3_nt: TGTGCCAGCAGTTTAGCCGGCCAGTCGGAGACCCAGTACTTC
d_call: TRBD1; j_call: TRBJ1-2; clone_size: .; v_call: TRBV28; cdr3_aa: CASIQGTYGYTF; cdr3_nt: TGTGCCAGCATACAGGGGACCTATGGCTACACCTTC
d_call: .; j_call: TRBJ2-2; clone_size: .; v_call: TRBV5-5; cdr3_aa: CASSLGTALEGGELFF; cdr3_nt: TGTGCCAGCAGCTTGGGGACAGCCCTAGAAGGCGGGGAGCTGTTTTTT
d_call: TRBD1; j_call: TRBJ1-2; clone_size: few; v_call: TRBV4-2; cdr3_aa: CASSHGDPGQGLVCTF; cdr3_nt: TGTGCCAGCAGCCACGGTGACCCGGGACAGGGGTTAGTGTGCACCTTC
d_call: .; j_call: TRBJ2-5; clone_size: .; v_call: TRBV3-1; cdr3_aa: CASSQDSPGHLETQYF; cdr3_nt: TGTGCCAGCAGCCAAGATAGCCCGGGACACCTAGAGACCCAGTACTTC
d_call: .; j_call: TRBJ1-1; clone_size: .; v_call: TRBV7-2; cdr3_aa: CASSPGDVGEAFF; cdr3_nt: TGTGCCAGCAGCCCGGGGGATGTAGGTGAAGCTTTCTTT
d_call: .; j_call: TRBJ2-2; clone_size: .; v_call: TRBV5-5; cdr3_aa: CASSYVGWLMNTGELFF; cdr3_nt: TGTGCCAGCAGCTACGTGGGGTGGCTGATGAACACCGGGGAGCTGTTTTTT
d_call: .; j_call: TRBJ2-3; clone_size: .; v_call: TRBV5-1; cdr3_aa: CASSHGRGRADTQYF; cdr3_nt: TGCGCCAGCAGCCACGGACGGGGGCGGGCAGATACGCAGTATTTT
d_call: .; j_call: TRBJ1-1; clone_size: once; v_call: TRBV18; cdr3_aa: CASSPTGEAFF; cdr3_nt: TGTGCCAGCTCACCGACCGGTGAAGCTTTCTTT
d_call: TRBD2; j_call: TRBJ2-3; clone_size: .; v_call: TRBV12-3/TRBV12-4; cdr3_aa: CASSPRTSGRVQYF; cdr3_nt: TGTGCCAGCAGTCCCCGGACTAGCGGGAGGGTGCAGTATTTT
d_call: .; j_call: TRBJ2-3; clone_size: few; v_call: TRBV5-1; cdr3_aa: CASSASSGQQMGTQYF; cdr3_nt: TGCGCCAGCAGCGCTTCCTCAGGACAACAGATGGGTACGCAGTATTTT
d_call: TRBD2; j_call: TRBJ2-7; clone_size: .; v_call: TRBV2; cdr3_aa: CASKGLAGESGEQYF; cdr3_nt: TGTGCCAGCAAAGGACTAGCGGGAGAATCAGGGGAGCAGTACTTC
d_call: TRBD1; j_call: TRBJ1-3; clone_size: few; v_call: TRBV20-1; cdr3_aa: CSASKGQGLSGNTIYF; cdr3_nt: TGCAGTGCAAGCAAAGGACAGGGTCTGTCTGGAAACACCATATATTTT
d_call: TRBD1; j_call: TRBJ2-7; clone_size: few; v_call: TRBV7-2; cdr3_aa: CASRGRGQGAYEQYF; cdr3_nt: TGTGCCAGCAGAGGGAGGGGACAGGGGGCCTACGAGCAGTACTTC
d_call: TRBD1; j_call: TRBJ1-1; clone_size: .; v_call: TRBV12-3/TRBV12-4; cdr3_aa: CASSLGSGGRAEAFF; cdr3_nt: TGTGCCAGCAGTTTAGGCTCAGGGGGCAGGGCTGAAGCTTTCTTT
d_call: .; j_call: TRBJ2-3; clone_size: .; v_call: TRBV30; cdr3_aa: CAWSADRTFRGTDTQYF; cdr3_nt: TGTGCCTGGAGCGCCGACCGGACCTTCAGGGGCACAGATACGCAGTATTTT